This T cell receptor beta chain comes out of a study of T cells in women clearing cervical HPV infection. About the study: Control women cleared a single incident HPV16 infection within 12 months. General study findings and limits: Richness plus V gene abundances separated cases from controls with AUC around 0.8.

Assay: immunoSEQ multiplex PCR; the TCRdb copy retains only in-frame clones and omits some. Here the sample table reports around 37,000 clones. For this clone: Its antigen is currently unknown. Sequencing ends 3 residues short of the CDR3 end; the germline J gene provides the rest.

V gave up 6 bases and J gave up 4 bases, with 12 bases separating them. CDR1 and CDR2 from the germline V gene are MNHEY and SVGEGT. The CDR3 has 13 residues. The sample comprised blood buffy coat. J is TRBJ1-2 and V is TRBV6-2 or TRBV6-3; D is uncertain. This TCR was sampled from a woman aged 18-70 years with a cervical HPV16 infection that either progressed to CIN3+ or cleared (not recorded which). CDR3 residues: CASRLGGFYGYTF. Incomplete CDR3 DNA: TGTGCCAGCAGACTTGGAGGGTTCTATGGC.